This T cell receptor (beta chain) was obtained from a study of response to subunit inactivated influenza vaccine. TCRdb redid the calling of the RT-PCR reads with MiXCR, one entry per CDR3 protein. The repertoire holds just under 550,000 distinct CDR3 sequences, under 30% seen once, with about 3% in the top ten. CDR1 and CDR2 from the germline V gene are SGDLS and YYNGEE. The CDR3 is made up of 15 amino acids. Trimming shortened V by 3 bases and J by 1 base, and 12 bases separated the two germline ends. This sample also appeared in a second study, on T cells expressing NK-cell markers. As reported in that work: A 5'RACE template switching approach incorporating UMIs was used to make TCR beta cDNA. Out of eight donors sequenced, seven tested HCMV-seropositive and the remaining one seronegative. Of the CD8+ T cells in about 6 donors, about 1.0-7.0% belonged to dominant NKG2C+ clonotypes. Among several donors, these clonotypes also ranked first in the CD3+CD56-NKG2C+ fraction. The HCMV specificity of the expanded NKG2C+ T cell clones stayed unresolved.

Sequenced material: CD4+ T cells sorted from PBMCs, taken 11 to 12 days after vaccination. The receptor's source is a man over 45 who received an inactivated influenza vaccine. The J gene is TRBJ2-3, the V gene TRBV9; D is uncertain. CDR3: CASSATFHRTDTQYF. CDR3 nucleotides: TGTGCCAGCAGCGCCACCTTTCATCGCACAGATACGCAGTATTTT.